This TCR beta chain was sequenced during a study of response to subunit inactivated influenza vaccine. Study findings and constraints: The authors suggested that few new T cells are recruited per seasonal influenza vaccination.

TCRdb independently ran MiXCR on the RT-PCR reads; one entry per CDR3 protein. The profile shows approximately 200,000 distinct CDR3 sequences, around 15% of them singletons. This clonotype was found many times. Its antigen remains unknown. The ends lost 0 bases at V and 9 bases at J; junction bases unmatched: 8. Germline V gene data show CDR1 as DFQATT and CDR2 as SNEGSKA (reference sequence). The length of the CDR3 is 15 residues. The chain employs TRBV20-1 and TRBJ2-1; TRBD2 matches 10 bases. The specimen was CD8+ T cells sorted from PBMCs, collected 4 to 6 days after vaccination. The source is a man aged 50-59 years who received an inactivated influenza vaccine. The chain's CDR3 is CSARDLSGRLGEQFF. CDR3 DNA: TGCAGTGCTAGAGATCTTAGCGGGAGGTTGGGTGAGCAGTTCTTC.